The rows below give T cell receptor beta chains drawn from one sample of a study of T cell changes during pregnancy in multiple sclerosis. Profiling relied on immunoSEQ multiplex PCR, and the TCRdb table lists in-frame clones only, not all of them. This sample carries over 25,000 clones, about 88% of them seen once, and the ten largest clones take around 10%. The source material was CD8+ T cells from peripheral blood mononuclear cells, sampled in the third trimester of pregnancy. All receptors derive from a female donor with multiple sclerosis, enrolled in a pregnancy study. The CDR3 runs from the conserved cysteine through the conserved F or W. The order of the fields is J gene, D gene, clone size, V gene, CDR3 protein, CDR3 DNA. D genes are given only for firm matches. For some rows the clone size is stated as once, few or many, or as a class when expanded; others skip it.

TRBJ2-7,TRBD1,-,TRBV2,CASLTGTTYEQYF,TGTGCCAGTTTGACAGGGACGACCTACGAGCAGTACTTC
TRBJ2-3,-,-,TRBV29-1,CSVEDPGYPDTQYF,TGCAGCGTTGAAGATCCAGGGTATCCAGATACGCAGTATTTT
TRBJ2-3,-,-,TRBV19,CASSPGAGFDTQYF,TGTGCCAGTAGTCCTGGGGCGGGATTCGATACGCAGTATTTT
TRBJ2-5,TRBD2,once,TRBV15,CATSAERGETQYF,TGTGCCACCAGCGCCGAGCGGGGAGAGACCCAGTACTTC
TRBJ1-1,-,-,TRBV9,CASSAGPGGPEAFF,TGTGCCAGCAGCGCGGGACCAGGAGGGCCTGAAGCTTTCTTT
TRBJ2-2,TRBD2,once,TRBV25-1,CASGEGTGELFF,TGTGCCAGCGGGGAGGGCACCGGGGAGCTGTTTTTT
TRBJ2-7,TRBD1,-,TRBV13,CASSRGTGWAYEQYF,TGTGCCAGCAGCCGCGGGACAGGGTGGGCCTACGAGCAGTACTTC
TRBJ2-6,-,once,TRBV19,CASSIEATGANVLTF,TGTGCCAGTAGTATAGAGGCAACTGGGGCCAACGTCCTGACTTTC
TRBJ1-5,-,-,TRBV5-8,CASSSGQFSNQPQHF,TGTGCCAGCAGCTCTGGACAGTTTAGCAATCAGCCCCAGCATTTT
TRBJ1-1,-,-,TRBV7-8,CASSPTLGGTEAFF,TGTGCCAGCAGCCCTACCCTGGGAGGCACTGAAGCTTTCTTT
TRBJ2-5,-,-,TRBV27,CASSFSGARGVQETQYF,TGTGCCAGCAGTTTTTCCGGGGCCAGGGGGGTCCAAGAGACCCAGTACTTC
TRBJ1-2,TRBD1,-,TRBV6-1,CASSEEGGQGDGYTF,TGTGCCAGCAGTGAAGAAGGGGGACAGGGGGATGGCTACACCTTC
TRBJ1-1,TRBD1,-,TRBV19,CASSPKQGTAFF,TGTGCCAGTAGTCCGAAACAGGGGACGGCTTTCTTT
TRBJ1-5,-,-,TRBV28,CASSFNIAGWPQHF,TGTGCCAGCAGTTTTAATATAGCGGGATGGCCCCAGCATTTT
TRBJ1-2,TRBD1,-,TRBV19,CASSSLRDRVYGYTF,TGTGCCAGTAGTTCCCTTAGGGACAGAGTTTATGGCTACACCTTC
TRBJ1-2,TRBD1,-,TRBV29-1,CSVEGRQGAYGYTF,TGCAGCGTTGAAGGAAGACAGGGGGCCTATGGCTACACCTTC
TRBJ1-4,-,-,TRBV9,CASSPVGGGEKLFF,TGTGCCAGCAGCCCGGTCGGAGGAGGTGAAAAACTGTTTTTT
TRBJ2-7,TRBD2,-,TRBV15,CATSRDLRRTSGGFYEQYF,TGTGCCACCAGCAGAGATCTTCGCCGAACTAGCGGGGGGTTCTACGAGCAGTACTTC
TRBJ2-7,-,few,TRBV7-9,CASSSPFSTGTDTREQYF,TGTGCCAGCAGCTCTCCCTTTAGTACTGGGACTGACACTCGCGAGCAGTACTTC
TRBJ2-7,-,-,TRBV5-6,CASSGGSSYEQYF,TGTGCCAGCAGCGGGGGGAGCTCCTACGAGCAGTACTTC
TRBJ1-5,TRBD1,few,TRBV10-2,CASSPRYRGEGNQPQHF,TGCGCCAGCAGCCCCCGGTACAGGGGAGAGGGCAATCAGCCCCAGCATTTT
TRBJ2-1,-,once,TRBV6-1,CASLADYNEQFF,TGTGCCAGCCTGGCTGATTACAATGAGCAGTTCTTC